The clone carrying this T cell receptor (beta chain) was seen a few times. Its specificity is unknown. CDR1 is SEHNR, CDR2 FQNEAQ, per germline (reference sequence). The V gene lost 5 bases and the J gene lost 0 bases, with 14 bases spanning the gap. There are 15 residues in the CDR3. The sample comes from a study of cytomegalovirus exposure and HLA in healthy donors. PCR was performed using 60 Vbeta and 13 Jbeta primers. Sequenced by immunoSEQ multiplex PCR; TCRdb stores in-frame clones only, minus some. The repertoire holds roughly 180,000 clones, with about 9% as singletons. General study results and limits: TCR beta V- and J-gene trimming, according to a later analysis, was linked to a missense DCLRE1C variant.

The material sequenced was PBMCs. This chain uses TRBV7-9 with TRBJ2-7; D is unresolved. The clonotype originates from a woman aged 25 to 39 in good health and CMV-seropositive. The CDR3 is CASSPKTSSSYEQYF. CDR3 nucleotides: TGTGCCAGCAGCCCCAAAACCTCGAGCTCCTACGAGCAGTACTTC.